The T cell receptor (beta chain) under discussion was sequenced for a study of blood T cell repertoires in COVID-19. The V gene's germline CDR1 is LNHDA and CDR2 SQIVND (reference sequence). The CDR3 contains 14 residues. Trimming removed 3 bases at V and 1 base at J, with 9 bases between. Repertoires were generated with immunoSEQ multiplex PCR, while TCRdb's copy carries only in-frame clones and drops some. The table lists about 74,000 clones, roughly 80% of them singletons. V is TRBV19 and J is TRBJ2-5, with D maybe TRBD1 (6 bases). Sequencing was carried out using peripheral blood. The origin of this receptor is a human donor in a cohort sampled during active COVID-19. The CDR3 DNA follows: TGTGCCAGTAGTATCGGACAGTTCCAAGAGACCCAGTACTTC. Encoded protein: CASSIGQFQETQYF.